The rows below give T cell receptor beta chains drawn from one sample of a study of blood T cells in healthy people across ages. From the 5' RACE reads, TCRdb called clonotypes with MiXCR, one entry per CDR3 protein. The sample yields some 850,000 distinct CDR3 sequences, 25% to 30% seen once. This sample was also put to use in a study of T cells of mothers and their children.

Sequencing was carried out using blood. The receptors here all came from a boy aged 5-17 years in good health. Both conserved end residues are part of each CDR3. D genes are given only for firm matches. The size field is filled for only some rows; it gives once, few, many or a size class.

j_gene,v_gene,abundance,d_gene,CDR3aa,CDR3nt
TRBJ1-1,TRBV9,.,.,CASSVGPGNTEAFF,TGTGCCAGCAGCGTAGGCCCGGGGAACACTGAAGCTTTCTTT
TRBJ2-3,TRBV12-3/TRBV12-4,few,.,CASSLEHSPTDTQYF,TGTGCCAGCAGTTTAGAGCACAGCCCCACAGATACGCAGTATTTT
TRBJ1-2,TRBV29-1,few,.,CSDAGNGYTF,TGCAGCGACGCAGGGAATGGCTACACCTTC
TRBJ1-2,TRBV12-3/TRBV12-4,few,.,CASSLVGRHGYTF,TGTGCCAGCAGTTTAGTAGGCAGGCATGGCTACACCTTC
TRBJ2-7,TRBV3-1,few,TRBD1,CANSPGTGPYEQYF,TGTGCCAACAGCCCCGGGACAGGCCCCTACGAGCAGTACTTC
TRBJ2-1,TRBV4-1,few,TRBD1,CASSRPVRDRGSYNEQFF,TGCGCCAGCAGCCGCCCCGTGAGGGACAGGGGGTCCTACAATGAGCAGTTCTTC
TRBJ2-5,TRBV6-1,few,.,CASSNGRFQETQYF,TGTGCCAGCAGTAACGGACGGTTTCAAGAGACCCAGTACTTC
TRBJ2-7,TRBV10-2,few,TRBD1,CASSAGGQGASYEQYF,TGCGCCAGCAGTGCAGGCGGACAGGGGGCATCCTACGAGCAGTACTTC
TRBJ1-5,TRBV5-1,few,.,CASSLMGETYSNQPQHF,TGCGCCAGCAGCTTGATGGGGGAGACCTATAGCAATCAGCCCCAGCATTTT
TRBJ2-5,TRBV4-2,few,.,CASSQDRSRGGYPEGTQYF,TGTGCCAGCAGCCAAGATCGGAGCAGGGGTGGCTATCCGGAGGGGACCCAGTACTTC
TRBJ1-2,TRBV2,few,.,CATTLIGALIHYGCTF,.
TRBJ1-4,TRBV7-9,.,.,CASSSGVHSNEKLFF,TGTGCCAGCAGCTCCGGCGTCCACAGTAATGAAAAACTGTTTTTT
TRBJ2-7,TRBV12-3/TRBV12-4,.,.,CASSFGLYEQYF,TGTGCCAGCAGTTTCGGCCTATACGAGCAGTACTTC
TRBJ1-3,TRBV15,once,.,CATSRNTLTLAGNTIYF,TGTGCCACCAGCAGAAATACTCTGACTCTCGCTGGAAACACCATATATTTT
TRBJ2-5,TRBV20-1,.,TRBD2,CSARDPREGETQYF,TGCAGTGCTAGAGATCCCAGGGAGGGAGAGACCCAGTACTTC
TRBJ2-1,TRBV4-2,.,.,CASSQESSGYNEQFF,TGTGCCAGCAGCCAAGAGAGTAGCGGCTACAATGAGCAGTTCTTC
TRBJ2-5,TRBV5-1,.,TRBD1,CASNSWTGGRETQYF,TGCGCCAGCAATAGTTGGACAGGGGGCAGAGAGACCCAGTACTTC
TRBJ2-7,TRBV3-1,few,.,CASGAHGSYEQYF,TGTGCCAGCGGTGCTCACGGATCCTACGAGCAGTACTTC
TRBJ2-7,TRBV6-1,few,.,CATRLNYEQYF,TGTGCCACCAGACTGAACTACGAGCAGTACTTC
TRBJ2-2,TRBV5-1,.,.,CASSKTDANTGELFF,TGCGCCAGCAGCAAGACAGATGCGAACACCGGGGAGCTGTTTTTT
TRBJ2-1,TRBV20-1,few,.,CSAREGTLNEQFF,TGCAGTGCTAGAGAAGGGACTTTAAATGAGCAGTTCTTC
TRBJ1-2,TRBV28,few,.,CASSLGTPRGYTF,TGTGCCAGCAGTCTCGGGACGCCTCGGGGCTACACCTTC
TRBJ2-6,TRBV5-1,few,.,CASSRQGGSGANVLTF,TGCGCCAGCAGCCGACAGGGAGGCTCTGGGGCCAACGTCCTGACTTTC